Listed below are T cell receptor beta chains from one sample, sequenced in a study of blood T cell repertoires in COVID-19. TCRdb's table, derived via immunoSEQ multiplex PCR, lists solely in-frame clones and lacks some. The table includes 200,000 to 300,000 clones, 86% detected once. Material: peripheral blood. These TCRs come from a man aged 25 to 40 with active or convalescent COVID-19. Each CDR3 is given with its conserved first and last residue. A D gene is named only where the DNA matches it firmly.

V	D	J	CDR3
TRBV18	.	TRBJ1-1	CASSPQGWYTEAFF
TRBV5-4	TRBD1	TRBJ2-7	CASSLRTGAYEQYF
TRBV2	TRBD1	TRBJ1-3	CASSATGAGNTIYF
TRBV5-1	TRBD2	TRBJ2-1	CASSLNLAGSSEQFF
TRBV18	.	TRBJ1-1	CASSPRHRLANTEAFF
TRBV28	TRBD2	TRBJ2-7	CASRREPTYEQYF
TRBV18	TRBD1	TRBJ1-2	CASSPRGQGDGYTF
TRBV7-2	.	TRBJ1-6	CASSLGSQGNSPLHF
TRBV3-1/TRBV3-2	TRBD1	TRBJ1-2	CASSQVIGTANRHGYTF
TRBV11-3	.	TRBJ1-1	CASSLQSMNTEAFF
TRBV11-2	.	TRBJ2-2	CASSLEPPHSSNTGELFF
TRBV7-2	TRBD2	TRBJ2-7	CASSPLGGGYAYEQYF
TRBV7-9	.	TRBJ2-2	CASSPVTGELFF
TRBV5-1	TRBD1	TRBJ2-2	CASSQGQGNTGELFF
TRBV25-1	.	TRBJ2-3	CASSETRGTDTQYF
TRBV7-3	TRBD1	TRBJ2-1	CTSSATFQGEQFF
TRBV5-4	.	TRBJ2-5	CASSLILQETQYF
TRBV5-8	TRBD1	TRBJ1-6	CASSLNRGGSSYNSPLHF
TRBV2	TRBD1	TRBJ2-3	CASNRDRGTDTQYF
TRBV10-3	.	TRBJ1-2	CANSPSGYGYTF
TRBV5-1	.	TRBJ2-7	CASSWTETYEQYF
TRBV5-5	.	TRBJ2-3	CASSVDRGNTQYF
TRBV2	TRBD1	TRBJ1-5	CASQQQGASNQPQHF
TRBV5-1	.	TRBJ1-4	CASSLSGSTNEKLFF
TRBV5-1	.	TRBJ2-2	CASSVSRELFF
TRBV29-1	.	TRBJ1-1	CSVEVSVGWAFF
TRBV11-1	.	TRBJ2-2	CASSLRGTGELFF
TRBV21-1	.	TRBJ2-7	CASTTLGQGMGEQYF
TRBV7-2	TRBD2	TRBJ2-1	CASSSLAGDQFF
TRBV28	TRBD2	TRBJ2-1	CASRLLAGVNNEQFF
TRBV3-1/TRBV3-2	.	TRBJ1-2	CASSQEAGFNYGYTF
TRBV10-3	.	TRBJ2-7	CAISERQASYEQYF
TRBV4-2	.	TRBJ1-1	CASSQNLGTEAFF
TRBV7-9	TRBD1	TRBJ1-2	CASSLAGWDSRMGGYTF
TRBV25-1	TRBD2	TRBJ2-7	CASSEFNSGDYEQYF
TRBV19	TRBD1	TRBJ2-2	CASSIGGTANTGELFF
TRBV5-4	.	TRBJ2-3	CASSFLPEGDTQYF
TRBV6-5	TRBD2	TRBJ2-5	CASKGAGGGTQYF
TRBV30	.	TRBJ2-7	CAWSVLGGKQYF
TRBV18	TRBD1	TRBJ1-1	CASSHSQGMNTEAFF
TRBV24-1	.	TRBJ1-3	CATSDSWEEGSGNTIYF
TRBV6-1	TRBD1	TRBJ1-6	CASSEAGQGDSPLHF
TRBV9	TRBD2	TRBJ2-7	CASSVGSGGAYEQYF
TRBV10-1	.	TRBJ1-1	CASRTRSGGNTEAFF
TRBV13	TRBD1	TRBJ1-2	CASSMGQRFGYTF
TRBV6-6	.	TRBJ1-1	CAEGRPGDNTEAFF
TRBV3-1/TRBV3-2	.	TRBJ2-5	CASRPRSTDTKQETQYF
TRBV19	TRBD1	TRBJ1-4	CASSGTVVEKLFF
TRBV9	TRBD2	TRBJ2-2	CASSVAPWRGGLDTGELFF
TRBV18	TRBD1	TRBJ2-1	CASSDRAPLMFF
TRBV2	.	TRBJ1-5	CASSSAPGHRLTQHF
TRBV6-1	.	TRBJ2-7	CASSEDRAPYEQYF
TRBV29-1	TRBD1	TRBJ2-5	CSVPRTGRLQETQYF